This is a list of T cell receptor beta chains from one sample in a study of sequential checkpoint blockade in melanoma. The repertoire was sequenced with immunoSEQ multiplex PCR; TCRdb's copy has only in-frame clones and lacks some. The sample shows 20,000 or so clones, around 70% of them seen only once. The sample consisted of CD8+ T cells sorted from blood (inferred from file names), taken from a patient given nivolumab and ipilimumab in sequence. The receptors shown here come from a human donor with melanoma. Each CDR3 is given with its conserved first and last residue. A D gene is named only where the DNA matches it firmly. Only part of the rows carry a size: once, few, many, or a class if the clone is expanded.

few TRBJ2-5 TRBV9 NA TGTGCCAGCAGCGTAGACGGGACACCCGAAGAGACCCAGTACTTC CASSVDGTPEETQYF
NA TRBJ2-2 TRBV27 TRBD1 TGTGCCAGCAGTCCTCACCCACAGGGGGCGAACACCGGGGAGCTGTTTTTT CASSPHPQGANTGELFF
NA TRBJ2-5 TRBV7-2 NA TGTGCCAGCAGCTTACGGACAGCTTCCTTGTACCAAGAGACCCAGTACTTC CASSLRTASLYQETQYF
NA TRBJ2-5 TRBV5-4 TRBD2 TGTGCCAGCAGCTCCGGACTAGCGGGGGGTTACCAAGAGACCCAGTACTTC CASSSGLAGGYQETQYF
NA TRBJ2-3 TRBV7-9 TRBD2 TGTGCCAGCAGCTCGACCCTTTGGACTAGCGGGGGGGTGGATACGCAGTATTTT CASSSTLWTSGGVDTQYF
NA TRBJ2-1 TRBV27 NA TGTGCCAGCAGTTTGGAGGGGGGGGCATACTCTGGGCAGTTCTTC CASSLEGGAYSGQFF
NA TRBJ2-7 TRBV7-9 NA TGTGCCAGCGTAGGGAGCTCCTACGAGCAGTACTTC CASVGSSYEQYF
NA TRBJ1-5 TRBV23-1 NA TGCGCCAGCCCCCACCTTGACAGATACAATCAGCCCCAGCGTTTT CASPHLDRYNQPQRF
medium-sized TRBJ1-5 TRBV6-4 NA TGTGCCAGCAGTGGACGGGAAAATCAGCCCCAGCATTTT CASSGRENQPQHF
NA TRBJ2-5 TRBV9 NA TGTGCCAGCAGCGTAGAAGCAGCGCAAGAGACCCAGTACTTC CASSVEAAQETQYF
NA TRBJ2-1 TRBV7-3 NA TGTGCCAGCAGCTTAATTGTCGGGAATGAGCAGTTCTTC CASSLIVGNEQFF
NA TRBJ2-2 TRBV7-9 TRBD1 TGTGCCAGCAGCGCAGAACTAACAGGGGACACCGGGGAGCTGTTTTTT CASSAELTGDTGELFF
NA TRBJ2-7 TRBV29-1 TRBD1 TGCAGCGTTGAAGATCTGGATCAGGGACAGGGGGCCTACGAGCAGTACTTC CSVEDLDQGQGAYEQYF
NA TRBJ1-6 TRBV5-4 NA TGTGCCAGCAGCTTGGGGGGGAGGGCCCTCCACTTT CASSLGGRALHF
NA TRBJ1-5 TRBV4-3 NA TGCGCCAGCAGCCAAGATCTGGCAGGAGGGCAGCCCCAGCATTTT CASSQDLAGGQPQHF
once TRBJ2-1 TRBV9 TRBD1 TGTGCCAGCAGCTCCCGGACAGGGTCCTACAATGAGCAGTTCTTC CASSSRTGSYNEQFF
NA TRBJ2-4 TRBV11-2 TRBD1 TGTGCCAGCAGCGCCGGGACAGGGGAAAACATTCAGTACTTC CASSAGTGENIQYF
NA TRBJ1-4 TRBV9 TRBD1 TGTGCCAGCAGCGTAGGTGTCACAGGGGGTGAAAAACTGTTTTTT CASSVGVTGGEKLFF
NA TRBJ1-1 TRBV9 NA TGTGCCAGCAGCGTAGAAGCGGGCACTGAAGCTTTCTTT CASSVEAGTEAFF
once TRBJ2-7 TRBV4-2 NA TGTGCCAGCAGCCAAGAAACAGATCTCCCCTACGAGCAGTACTTC CASSQETDLPYEQYF
once TRBJ2-6 TRBV7-6 NA TGTGCCAGCAGCTCAGGGGTGCTCTCTGGGGCCAACGTCCTGACTTTC CASSSGVLSGANVLTF
NA TRBJ1-1 TRBV5-5 TRBD1 TGTGCCAGCAGCTTGGGAGGGGGCGGCCTTACTCAAGCTTTCTTT CASSLGGGGLTQAFF
NA TRBJ2-5 TRBV9 TRBD1 TGTGCCAGCAGCGTCCGGGACAGGGGCCAAGAGACCCAGTACTTC CASSVRDRGQETQYF
NA TRBJ2-3 TRBV10-3 NA TGTGCCATCAGAGCCGCGGCCCACACAGATACGCAGTATTTT CAIRAAAHTDTQYF
NA TRBJ2-7 TRBV25-1 NA TGTGCCAGCAGTGCGAAATACTCATTCCCCTACGAGCAGTACTTC CASSAKYSFPYEQYF
NA TRBJ1-5 TRBV5-4 NA TGTGCCAGCAGCTTTGAAAGGGGGGGGCGCCAGCACTTT CASSFERGGRQHF
NA TRBJ1-2 TRBV4-1 NA TGCGCCAGCAGCCAAGATGTCACTTACAGGGCCGGCTACACCTTC CASSQDVTYRAGYTF
NA TRBJ2-1 TRBV27 TRBD1 TGTGCCAGCGGGACAGGGATCCATGAGCAGTTCTTC CASGTGIHEQFF
NA TRBJ2-1 TRBV9 TRBD2 TGTGCCAGCAGCGCCGAGCGGGGGGGCTTATCCTACAATGAGCAGTTCTTC CASSAERGGLSYNEQFF
NA TRBJ2-1 TRBV4-3 TRBD2 TGCGCCAGCAGCCAAAATAGCGGGGGCCCTTCAACCTACAATGAGCAGTTCTTC CASSQNSGGPSTYNEQFF
few TRBJ2-1 TRBV27 NA TGTGCCAGCAGTTTGGTGGGGGGGGCATACTCTGGGCAGTTCTTC CASSLVGGAYSGQFF
NA TRBJ2-1 TRBV5-5 NA TGTGCCAGCAGAGGGGGTGGGGGGGCCGGTAATGAGCAGTTCTTC CASRGGGGAGNEQFF
NA TRBJ2-1 TRBV27 TRBD1 TGTGCCAGCAGTTTGGGGACAGGGGGCAATGAGCAGTTCTTC CASSLGTGGNEQFF
NA TRBJ2-5 TRBV4-2 NA TGTGCCAGCAGCCCAGGGCCCTGGGATTGGGAGACCCAGTACTTC CASSPGPWDWETQYF
once TRBJ2-3 TRBV9 NA TGTGCCAGCAGCGCCGGGGCAGATACGCAGTATTTT CASSAGADTQYF
NA TRBJ2-6 TRBV27 TRBD1 TGTGCCAGCAGACGCACAGGGGCTGGGGCCAACGTCCTGACTTTC CASRRTGAGANVLTF
NA TRBJ2-7 TRBV9 TRBD1 TGTGCCAGCAGCGTAGGGGTCACGACAGGGTCCGAGCAGTACTTC CASSVGVTTGSEQYF
NA TRBJ2-1 TRBV7-3 TRBD1 TGTGCCAGCAGCAAATCACAGGGGGCTAGCTCCTACAATGAGCAGTTCTTC CASSKSQGASSYNEQFF
NA TRBJ1-2 TRBV2 NA TGTGCCAGCAGACCACAGGCGATTAGGCATGGCTACACCTTC CASRPQAIRHGYTF
NA TRBJ1-1 TRBV4-3 NA TGCGCCAGCAGCCCTCTGGGGCAGGGGGAAGCTTTCTTT CASSPLGQGEAFF
NA TRBJ2-1 TRBV28 NA TGTGCCAGCAGTACTCGGACTATATACAATGAGCAGTTCTTC CASSTRTIYNEQFF
NA TRBJ1-4 TRBV28 NA TGTGCCAGCAGTCACCACCAGGGCAAGCCTAATGAAAAACTGTTTTTT CASSHHQGKPNEKLFF